Shown below are 12 T cell receptor beta chains from a single sample sequenced in a study of T cells in women clearing cervical HPV infection. Repertoires were generated with immunoSEQ multiplex PCR, while TCRdb's copy carries only in-frame clones and drops some. The sample has 28,000 or so clones; the top ten hold approximately 8.1%. The sample was blood buffy coat. The receptors derive from a woman between 18 and 69 years old with a cervical HPV16 infection that either progressed to CIN3+ or cleared (not recorded which).

Worth noting for this clone: Read sequence stops 3 residues before the CDR3 end, and the germline J gene provides the missing end. This chain links TRBV12-5 with TRBJ2-3; 8 positions match TRBD1. The CDR3 contains 18 residues. Trimming took 7 bases from V and 1 from J; bases not matched to a gene: 16. Germline V gives CDR1 LGHNT, CDR2 FRNRAP. CDR3 in amino acids: CASERRQGFPLGTDTQYF. The CDR3 DNA, read in part, is TGTGCTAGTGAGCGGAGACAGGGGTTCCCACTGGGCACAGATACG.

Remarks on this clone: The read terminates 3 residues before the CDR3 end, so the remaining end is supplied by the germline J gene. The identical CDR3 is also encoded by other nucleotide sequences in the sample. The chain recombines TRBV30 with TRBJ1-6; TRBD1 matches at 9 bases. V lost 7 bases, J lost 7 bases, and 5 bases stayed unmatched. The CDR3 runs to 13 residues. CDR1 is GTSNPN and CDR2 is SVGIG in the germline V gene (reference sequence). The sequenced CDR3 bases are TGTGCCTCTGAACAGGGGGCCAATTCACCC. This codes for CASEQGANSP. The CDR3 reads in full as CASEQGANSPLHF.

Of note for this clone: Read sequence stops 3 residues before the CDR3 end, and the germline J gene provides the missing end. The chain links TRBV5-6 to TRBJ1-2, with 7 bases matching TRBD1. Germline lookup yields CDR1 SGHDT and CDR2 YYEEEE. The ends lost 2 bases at V and 0 bases at J; junction bases unmatched: 4. This CDR3 spans 15 amino acids. Incomplete CDR3 DNA: TGTGCCAGCAGCTTCCTAGACAGGGCTAACTATGGC. Its translation: CASSFLDRANYG. The entire CDR3 protein reads CASSFLDRANYGYTF.

As regards this clone: Coverage ceases 3 residues before the CDR3 finishes, and the germline J gene fills in the end. The chain is built from TRBV20-1 and TRBJ2-5; 7 nucleotides line up with TRBD2. Trimming at V came to 6 bases and at J to 2 bases, leaving 9 bases not matched to a gene. This CDR3 comprises 14 residues. CDR1 and CDR2 (germline): DFQATT, SNEGSKA (reference sequence). The DNA read from the CDR3 is TGCAGTGCGTCAAGGCGGGAGTTACAAGAGACC. It translates to CSASRRELQET. The full CDR3 protein is CSASRRELQETQYF.

A note on this clone: The DNA ends 3 residues before the CDR3 does, and the rest of the CDR3 is filled in from the germline J gene. This sequence joins TRBV7-7 and TRBJ2-5, with TRBD2 matching over 7 bases. CDR1 is SSHAT, CDR2 FNYEAQ, per germline (reference sequence). V shed 5 bases and J 5 bases; nucleotides not matched to a gene: 8. The CDR3 length is 14 residues. CDR3 residues: CASSPLASGETQYF. The sequenced CDR3 bases are TGTGCCAGCAGCCCCTTGGCTAGCGGCGAGACC.

Regarding this clone: The CDR3 end is not reached by the read, which stops 3 residues before it; the germline J gene fills it in. The rearrangement links TRBV18 to TRBJ2-2; TRBD1 matches at 10 bases. Germline V gene data show CDR1 as KGHSH and CDR2 as LQKENI. CDR3 length: 14 residues. CDR3 sequence: CASSPGTGAEKLFF. CDR3 DNA (partial): TGTGCCAGCTCACCAGGGACAGGGGCTGAAAAG.

The CDR3 spells CASSHSLTEAFF. The DNA read from the CDR3 is TGTGCCAGCAGCCACAGTTTGACTGAA. The chain combines TRBV7-9 with TRBJ1-1, with D unclear. The read terminates 3 residues ahead of where the CDR3 ends, so the germline J gene completes it. Looked up from germline, CDR1 is SEHNR and CDR2 is FQNEAQ (reference sequence). The V gene lost 5 bases and the J gene lost 5 bases, with 9 bases spanning the gap. The CDR3 length is 12 residues.

For this clone: The read comes to an end 3 residues before the CDR3 does, leaving the germline J gene to fill in the end. The gene calls are TRBV13 and TRBJ2-1; no reliable D call. CDR3 length: 12 residues. The V and J ends lost 6 bases and 3 bases respectively, with 6 bases between them. The germline gives CDR1 PRHDT, CDR2 FYEKMQ (reference sequence). The CDR3 sequence is CASRSYYNEQFF. The covered CDR3 bases are TGTGCCAGCAGGAGCTACTACAATGAG.

CDR3 amino acids: CASSLRQGGGKHTDTQYF. The sequenced part of the CDR3 DNA is TGCGCCAGCAGCTTGAGACAGGGGGGAGGCAAGCATACAGATACG. This chain connects TRBV5-1 to TRBJ2-3; TRBD1 matches 9 bases. The read comes to an end 3 residues before the CDR3 does, leaving the germline J gene to fill in the end. Germline V lookup: CDR1 SGHRS, CDR2 YFSETQ. The CDR3 loop spans 18 amino acids. Trimming took 1 base from V and 3 from J; bases not matched to a gene: 12.

The sequenced part of the CDR3 DNA is TGTGCCAGCAGCTCACAGGGAGGGGGCAATCAGCCC. This translates into CASSSQGGGNQP. The complete CDR3 protein is CASSSQGGGNQPQHF. The chain recombines TRBV7-2 with TRBJ1-5; a weak D match, TRBD1 (6 bases). The CDR3 is cut off 3 residues early in the read; its end comes from the germline J gene. V lost 4 bases, J lost 2 bases, and 12 bases lay in between. This CDR3 is built from 15 residues. Per the germline V gene, CDR1 is SGHTA and CDR2 is FQGNSA.

A word on this clone: The observed sequence ends 3 residues before the CDR3 terminus, with the missing tail filled in from the germline J gene. The chain has TRBV27 and TRBJ2-7; 10 nucleotides line up with TRBD1. The CDR3 runs 14 residues. The germline CDR1 and CDR2 sequences are MNHEY and SMNVEV (reference sequence). V lost 5 bases and J lost 4; bases outside the gene matches: 5. CDR3 residues: CASSRQGATYEQYF. The CDR3 bases that were read are TGTGCCAGCAGTCGACAGGGGGCAACTTACGAG.

Comment on this clone: The read ends 3 residues shy of where the CDR3 ends; the end is completed using the germline J gene. The chain carries TRBV7-9 and TRBJ2-1; D is possibly TRBD1 (6 bases). The CDR3 totals 14 residues. Germline assignment: CDR1 SEHNR and CDR2 FQNEAQ (reference sequence). Trimming pared 2 bases from V and 5 bases from J, leaving 10 bases between. CDR3: CASSLSGTNNEQFF. CDR3 DNA (partial): TGTGCCAGCAGCTTATCCGGGACAAACAATGAG.